The rows below give T cell receptor beta chains drawn from one sample of a study of T cell responses to AZD1222 COVID-19 vaccine. TCRdb keeps only in-frame clones here, not all; method: immunoSEQ multiplex PCR. The sample consists of some 18,000 clones, more than 80% of them appearing once. The sample here was peripheral blood, taken 28 days after the second AZD1222 dose. These receptor sequences come from an adult who received the AZD1222 COVID-19 vaccine. Both conserved end residues are trimmed from each CDR3. Clone size, where shown, is once, few, many, or a class for clones that have expanded.

size: once; length: 11; J: TRBJ1-2; V: TRBV12-3/TRBV12-4; CDR3: ASSMGAPDGYT
size: few; length: 13; J: TRBJ2-7; V: TRBV3-1/TRBV3-2; CDR3: ASSQDWSSRREQY
size: NA; length: 15; J: TRBJ2-1; V: TRBV7-6; CDR3: ASSLAKRGGQRDEQF
size: NA; length: 16; J: TRBJ2-1; V: TRBV5-1; CDR3: ASSFYKTSGDSYNEQF
size: NA; length: 14; J: TRBJ2-1; V: TRBV5-1; CDR3: ASSLGLDGIYNEQF
size: few; length: 12; J: TRBJ1-6; V: TRBV7-9; CDR3: ASSAGTGGSPLH
size: NA; length: 12; J: TRBJ1-1; V: TRBV6-5; CDR3: ASSSPGRRSEAF
size: NA; length: 12; J: TRBJ2-7; V: TRBV7-8; CDR3: ASSFRTVSSEQY
size: NA; length: 16; J: TRBJ2-7; V: TRBV11-2; CDR3: ASSLGWLAGGSSYEQY
size: once; length: 15; J: TRBJ2-7; V: TRBV4-3; CDR3: ASSQVLTGVYSYEQY
size: NA; length: 13; J: TRBJ2-3; V: TRBV5-4; CDR3: ASSLRVTGSDTQY
size: few; length: 11; J: TRBJ2-1; V: TRBV24-1; CDR3: ATSDGLSRLQF
size: once; length: 12; J: TRBJ1-1; V: TRBV10-3; CDR3: AIKGASRNTEAF
size: NA; length: 14; J: TRBJ2-7; V: TRBV9; CDR3: ASSVAVDPQIYEQY
size: NA; length: 11; J: TRBJ1-2; V: TRBV6-5; CDR3: ASSRQGDYGYT
size: once; length: 11; J: TRBJ2-1; V: TRBV6-5; CDR3: ASSYVGGNEQF
size: NA; length: 13; J: TRBJ2-5; V: TRBV11-2; CDR3: ASSSTGGNGETQY
size: NA; length: 12; J: TRBJ1-1; V: TRBV19; CDR3: ASSSGMFYTEAF
size: NA; length: 13; J: TRBJ1-1; V: TRBV7-2; CDR3: ASSPNREAHTEAF
size: NA; length: 13; J: TRBJ1-5; V: TRBV5-1; CDR3: ASSYGGDPNQPQH
size: NA; length: 10; J: TRBJ1-6; V: TRBV3-1/TRBV3-2; CDR3: ASSQGDSPLH
size: NA; length: 11; J: TRBJ1-1; V: TRBV5-4; CDR3: ASSLERNTEAF
size: NA; length: 11; J: TRBJ2-2; V: TRBV5-1; CDR3: ASSFPNTGELF
size: NA; length: 11; J: TRBJ1-3; V: TRBV18; CDR3: ASSPSRGNTIY
size: NA; length: 14; J: TRBJ1-5; V: TRBV7-2; CDR3: ASSLATGYSNQPQH
size: NA; length: 8; J: TRBJ1-5; V: TRBV5-1; CDR3: ASRGGAQH
size: NA; length: 15; J: TRBJ2-3; V: TRBV28; CDR3: ASSFHPGRDSTDTQY
size: NA; length: 12; J: TRBJ1-5; V: TRBV9; CDR3: ASSRTGGNQPQH
size: NA; length: 13; J: TRBJ1-3; V: TRBV5-1; CDR3: ASSLVGMQGNTIY
size: NA; length: 13; J: TRBJ1-2; V: TRBV6-4; CDR3: ASSVGQGAGYGYT
size: NA; length: 11; J: TRBJ1-3; V: TRBV7-7; CDR3: ASSFGQGNTIY
size: NA; length: 9; J: TRBJ1-2; V: TRBV20-1; CDR3: SARDRGGYT
size: NA; length: 14; J: TRBJ2-7; V: TRBV7-2; CDR3: ASSLALVGRTYEQY
size: NA; length: 16; J: TRBJ2-1; V: TRBV4-1; CDR3: ASSHFFQRTGAYNEQF
size: NA; length: 13; J: TRBJ2-1; V: TRBV13; CDR3: ASSPGLAVYNEQF
size: NA; length: 12; J: TRBJ2-7; V: TRBV3-1/TRBV3-2; CDR3: ASSTRQGLPEQY
size: NA; length: 12; J: TRBJ2-5; V: TRBV27; CDR3: ASSFLGVRETQY
size: NA; length: 14; J: TRBJ2-2; V: TRBV7-9; CDR3: ASSPKGQMNTGELF
size: NA; length: 14; J: TRBJ2-6; V: TRBV7-2; CDR3: ASKPQTASGANVLT
size: NA; length: 17; J: TRBJ2-3; V: TRBV3-1/TRBV3-2; CDR3: ASSPSHLVIAGRPDTQY
size: once; length: 11; J: TRBJ2-3; V: TRBV12-3/TRBV12-4; CDR3: ASSLMEVSQQY
size: NA; length: 12; J: TRBJ2-7; V: TRBV6-1; CDR3: ASSDHRGPYEQY
size: NA; length: 16; J: TRBJ1-1; V: TRBV5-6; CDR3: ASSSYRYGQGGGTEAF
size: once; length: 13; J: TRBJ1-1; V: TRBV4-1; CDR3: ASKGGWALSTEAF
size: NA; length: 12; J: TRBJ2-5; V: TRBV5-4; CDR3: ASSRGGLQETQY
size: NA; length: 10; J: TRBJ1-4; V: TRBV29-1; CDR3: SVSRDNEKLF
size: once; length: 12; J: TRBJ2-7; V: TRBV7-2; CDR3: ASSRQRYFDEQY
size: once; length: 13; J: TRBJ2-7; V: TRBV6-5; CDR3: ASSYSSAYSYEQY
size: NA; length: 15; J: TRBJ1-3; V: TRBV18; CDR3: ASSPRGLPSSGNTIY
size: NA; length: 14; J: TRBJ2-7; V: TRBV20-1; CDR3: SASPSSSGRAYEQY
size: once; length: 13; J: TRBJ1-1; V: TRBV10-3; CDR3: AISEFEGRGTEAF
size: NA; length: 14; J: TRBJ2-3; V: TRBV15; CDR3: ATSRSPGGGIDTQY
size: NA; length: 13; J: TRBJ2-1; V: TRBV29-1; CDR3: SVGPRVTTYNEQF
size: NA; length: 14; J: TRBJ2-1; V: TRBV10-3; CDR3: AISEPPRGMLTEQF
size: few; length: 13; J: TRBJ1-5; V: TRBV6-6; CDR3: ASSYSGTVNQPQH